Each of the 21 T cell receptor beta chains below was sequenced from the same sample in a study of graft-versus-host responses after intestinal transplantation. Profiled with immunoSEQ multiplex PCR; TCRdb holds only in-frame clones, not every one. The data hold around 9,000 clones, with about 94% observed a single time. This specimen was PBMCs, taken 11 days after intestinal transplantation. These receptors came from a human patient who received an intestinal transplant, so some T cells may come from the graft donor.

The CDR3 DNA sequence: TGTGCCAGCCAAGATCCCATCGGGGAAGGCTACACCTTC. Protein: CASQDPIGEGYTF. The chain is built from TRBV4-2 and TRBJ1-2; D is uncertain. CDR1 is LGHNA, CDR2 YNFKEQ, per germline. Trimming took 8 bases from V and 8 from J, leaving 18 bases between them. This CDR3 comprises 13 residues.

This clone was seen once. The rearrangement links TRBV6-1 to TRBJ1-5; TRBD1 aligns across 7 bases. The CDR3 has 17 residues. V lost 2 bases, J lost 5 bases, and 12 bases stayed unmatched. Germline V gene sequence: CDR1 MNHNS, CDR2 SASEGT. This CDR3 reads CASSEFPRQGRHQPQHF. The DNA of the CDR3 is TGTGCCAGCAGTGAATTCCCCCGACAGGGTCGGCATCAGCCCCAGCATTTT.

The genes are TRBV4-1 and TRBJ2-1; tentative D call: TRBD2 (6 bases). The CDR3 sequence is 16 residues long. Trimming left V 5 bases short and J 8 bases short, with 22 bases between. Germline V gene lookup returns CDR1 MGHRA and CDR2 YSYEKL. The CDR3 sequence: CASSGEGTQPTDEQFF. CDR3 nucleotides: TGCGCCAGCAGCGGCGAAGGGACTCAGCCAACGGATGAGCAGTTCTTC.

The chain links TRBV4-1 to TRBJ2-7; D unresolved. The CDR3 is 16 amino acids. V was pared by 1 base and J by 2 bases, with 15 bases between. Looked up from germline, CDR1 is MGHRA and CDR2 is YSYEKL. The CDR3 DNA reads TGCGCCAGCAGCCAAGGAAAGAGGCAGAACCCCTACGAGCAGTACTTC. It yields the protein CASSQGKRQNPYEQYF.

The J gene is TRBJ2-7, the V gene TRBV27; TRBD1 aligns across 10 bases. Germline trimming cut 3 bases from V and 0 bases from J; bases unmatched to any gene: 8. CDR1 is MNHEY and CDR2 is SMNVEV in the germline V gene (reference sequence). CDR3 length equals 17 residues. CDR3 sequence: CASSLSRRQGASYEQYF. For the CDR3, the DNA is TGTGCCAGCAGTTTGTCCCGTCGACAGGGGGCCTCCTACGAGCAGTACTTC.

This clone occurred once. The chain couples TRBV13 to TRBJ2-1, with TRBD2 as a possible D gene (5 bases). The germline gives CDR1 PRHDT, CDR2 FYEKMQ (reference sequence). This CDR3 is 15 amino acids long. Between the trimmed V and J ends, which lost 5 bases and 3 bases, there was a span of 14 bases. The chain's CDR3 is CASSTRGTLYNEQFF. The CDR3, as DNA: TGTGCCAGCAGCACTCGGGGTACCCTCTACAATGAGCAGTTCTTC.

The V gene is TRBV19, the J gene TRBJ2-1; TRBD1 matches 9 bases. This CDR3 spans 15 amino acids. V trimming: 5 bases; J trimming: 10 bases; junction bases outside the gene matches: 12. Germline-derived CDR1 and CDR2 are LNHDA and SQIVND (reference sequence). CDR3 residues: CASSPDRGSLHEQFF. The CDR3 coding sequence is TGTGCCAGTAGTCCCGACAGGGGGTCTTTGCACGAGCAGTTCTTC.

The chain combines TRBV7-9 with TRBJ1-6; 10 nucleotides match TRBD1. Germline assignment: CDR1 SEHNR and CDR2 FQNEAQ (reference sequence). The V and J ends lost 11 bases and 10 bases, in that order; junction bases with no gene match: 8. The CDR3 is made up of 13 amino acids. The CDR3 reads CASERGQGSPLHF. The CDR3 DNA reads as TGTGCCTCAGAGAGGGGACAGGGGTCACCCCTCCACTTT. The full variable domain, rest sourced from reference TRBV7-9 and TRBJ1-6, is DTGVSQNPRHKITKRGQNVTFRCDPISEHNRLYWYRQTLGQGPEFLTYFQNEAQLEKSRLLSDRFSAERPKGSFSTLEIQRTEQGDSAMYLCASERGQGSPLHFGNGTRLTVT.

The genes are TRBV19 and TRBJ2-1; D may be TRBD1 (5 bases). Germline V gene sequence: CDR1 LNHDA, CDR2 SQIVND (reference sequence). The CDR3 runs 19 residues. Trimming left V 3 bases short and J 3 bases short, with 24 bases between. The CDR3 nucleotides read TGTGCCAGTAGTATCCTTACGGACGCCGGCAGGGTAAGCTACAATGAGCAGTTCTTC. Protein: CASSILTDAGRVSYNEQFF.

The chain uses TRBV19 and TRBJ2-7; tentative D call: TRBD1 (7 bases). In germline, CDR1 is LNHDA, CDR2 SQIVND (reference sequence). V lost 5 bases and J 6 bases, leaving 11 bases between the germline ends. The CDR3 totals 12 residues. This CDR3 is CASSRQGGEQYF. The CDR3 DNA reads TGTGCCAGTAGTCGACAGGGAGGCGAGCAGTACTTC.

The chain combines TRBV7-9 with TRBJ2-7; 7 nucleotides match TRBD1. This CDR3 has 15 residues. In germline, CDR1 is SEHNR, CDR2 FQNEAQ (reference sequence). V trimming: 0 bases; J trimming: 2 bases; junction bases outside the gene matches: 4. CDR3 amino acids: CASSLANDRAYEQYF. CDR3 DNA: TGTGCCAGCAGCTTAGCCAACGACAGGGCCTACGAGCAGTACTTC.

V and J are TRBV29-1 and TRBJ2-7, with 10 positions matching TRBD2. V shed 6 bases, J shed 3 bases, and the junction held 5 bases outside the gene matches. Germline V lookup: CDR1 SQVTM, CDR2 ANQGSEA. The CDR3 runs to 13 residues. The CDR3 DNA follows: TGCAGCGTGGTAGCGGGGGGCGACTACGAGCAGTACTTC. This translates into CSVVAGGDYEQYF.

Here the CDR3 reads CASSPGGDEQFF. The CDR3 region has the DNA TGTGCCAGCAGCCCGGGGGGGGATGAGCAGTTCTTC. The chain couples TRBV11-2 to TRBJ2-1; TRBD2 agrees at 8 bases. Germline-derived CDR1 and CDR2 are SGHAT and FQNNGV. This CDR3 contains 12 residues. V was pared by 5 bases and J by 8 bases, with 2 bases of the junction left unmatched.

The CDR3 loop is CASTREDTRGTQYF. As DNA, the CDR3 is TGTGCCAGCACCAGGGAGGACACCCGGGGGACCCAGTACTTC. The chain employs TRBV9 and TRBJ2-5; D may be TRBD2 (6 bases). Germline V gives CDR1 SGDLS, CDR2 YYNGEE. The ends were cut back, 6 bases at V and 7 bases at J, with 19 bases in the middle. The length of the CDR3 is 14 residues.

The CDR3 loop is CATSRDRLAGGYNEQFF. The CDR3, as DNA: TGTGCCACCAGCAGAGACCGTCTAGCGGGGGGATACAATGAGCAGTTCTTC. The rearrangement uses TRBV15 and TRBJ2-1; TRBD2 matches at 11 bases. This CDR3 is built from 17 residues. From germline, CDR1 is LNHNV and CDR2 YYDKDF (reference sequence). After removal of 0 bases from V and 4 bases from J, the junction contained 5 bases not matched to a gene.

The CDR3 loop reads CASSVGTGANEQYF. In nucleotides, the CDR3 is TGTGCCAGCAGCGTAGGGACAGGCGCTAACGAGCAGTACTTC. The chain joins TRBV9 to TRBJ2-7; 7 positions match TRBD1. The J segment lost 5 bases and the V segment lost 0 bases, leaving 5 bases of the junction unmatched. The CDR3 spans 14 residues. The germline V gene has CDR1 SGDLS and CDR2 YYNGEE.

This chain links TRBV9 with TRBJ2-1; D is perhaps TRBD1 (6 bases). The CDR3 sequence is 15 residues long. V was pared by 4 bases and J by 1 base, with 12 bases between. Germline V gene sequence: CDR1 SGDLS, CDR2 YYNGEE. This chain's CDR3 is CASSLRGESYNEQFF. In nucleotides, the CDR3 is TGTGCCAGCAGCCTCAGGGGAGAGTCCTACAATGAGCAGTTCTTC.

This chain links TRBV19 with TRBJ1-5; D may be TRBD1 (5 bases). The germline gives CDR1 LNHDA, CDR2 SQIVND (reference sequence). Trimming removed 0 bases at V and 4 bases at J, with 7 bases between. CDR3 size: 14 residues. The CDR3 bases are TGTGCCAGTAGTATAGAACGGGGGAATCAGCCCCAGCATTTT. It translates to CASSIERGNQPQHF. Variable domain in full (rest from reference TRBV19 and TRBJ1-5): DGGITQSPKYLFRKEGQNVTLSCEQNLNHDAMYWYRQDPGQGLRLIYYSQIVNDFQKGDIAEGYSVSREKKESFPLTVTSAQKNPTAFYLCASSIERGNQPQHFGDGTRLSIL.

V usage is TRBV15 and J usage is TRBJ1-2; no clear D gene. V gave up 0 bases and J gave up 4 bases, with 18 bases separating them. There are 17 residues in the CDR3. Germline lookup yields CDR1 LNHNV and CDR2 YYDKDF (reference sequence). CDR3 loop: CATSRDRDPGLAYGYTF. Written as DNA, the CDR3 is TGTGCCACCAGCAGAGATCGGGATCCGGGGTTGGCCTATGGCTACACCTTC.

The chain carries TRBV2 and TRBJ2-2; D possibly corresponds to TRBD2 (6 bases). V was pared by 5 bases and J by 5 bases, with 18 bases between. The germline V gene encodes CDR1 SNHLY and CDR2 FYNNEI. This CDR3 has 16 amino acids. In DNA, the CDR3 is TGTGCCAGCAGTTCCGCGGGGACCAGGGATACCGGGGAGCTGTTTTTT. Its translation: CASSSAGTRDTGELFF.

The DNA of the CDR3 is TGTGCCAGCAGTCGGGTAATTGGCTACACCTTC. It specifies CASSRVIGYTF. The chain combines TRBV28 with TRBJ1-2; D remains unclear. CDR3 size: 11 residues. V shed 5 bases and J shed 7 bases, with 8 bases lying between them. The germline V gene has CDR1 MDHEN and CDR2 SYDVKM.